The 3 T cell receptor beta chains below were found in one sample sequenced in a study of T cells after yellow fever vaccination. TCRdb fed the 5' RACE reads into MiXCR, producing one record per CDR3 protein. The profile shows 300,000 or so distinct CDR3 sequences, under 5% of them singletons. The input for sequencing was PBMCs, taken 5 days after the yellow fever booster vaccination. The receptors originated from a man in his late teens or twenties who received the YFV17D yellow fever vaccine.

V is TRBV20-1 and J is TRBJ2-7; weak D call: TRBD2 (5 bases). With 3 bases removed from V and 11 bases from J, the gap between germline ends came to 32 bases. Germline V gene lookup returns CDR1 DFQATT and CDR2 SNEGSKA (reference sequence). This CDR3 comprises 17 residues. The CDR3 region has the DNA TGCAGTGCTAGTCCGATCCGGGGTGGATCTTCCTTTGTAGCAGAGTACTTC. This encodes CSASPIRGGSSFVAEYF.

This clonotype was detected a few times. V gene TRBV11-2 combines with J gene TRBJ2-1; tentative D call: TRBD1 (5 bases). This CDR3 is 17 amino acids long. V was shortened by 1 base and J by 3 bases, with 16 bases between the two germline ends. Per germline, CDR1 SGHAT and CDR2 FQNNGV. CDR3 DNA sequence: TGTGCCAGCAGCTTAGCCGAACATAGCAGGGTCTACAATGAGCAGTTCTTC. It encodes CASSLAEHSRVYNEQFF. The full variable domain, its missing parts supplied by reference TRBV11-2 and TRBJ2-1, is EAGVAQSPRYKIIEKRQSVAFWCNPISGHATLYWYQQILGQGPKLLIQFQNNGVVDDSQLPKDRFSAERLKGVDSTLKIQPAKLEDSAVYLCASSLAEHSRVYNEQFFGPGTRLTVL.

This clonotype occurred a few times. The CDR3 nucleotides read TGTGCCAGCAGCTTACGGTCCCTGGACACAGATACGCAGTATTTT. Amino acids: CASSLRSLDTDTQYF. V gene TRBV7-2 combines with J gene TRBJ2-3; D is ambiguous. V was pared by 2 bases and J by 2 bases, with 11 bases between. The CDR3 runs to 15 residues. Germline-derived CDR1 and CDR2 are SGHTA and FQGNSA.